The rows below give T cell receptor beta chains drawn from one sample of a study of beta chain features in type 1 diabetes. Libraries were prepared by immunoSEQ multiplex PCR; TCRdb keeps only in-frame clonotypes and omits some of them. The sample has 130,000 or so clones, about a tenth seen once; the top ten hold approximately 0.68%. Material: central memory CD4+ T cells from blood. These receptor sequences come from a man between 18 and 35 years old in good health. The conserved cysteine and the conserved F or W are not part of the CDR3 here. Clone size is given for some rows only: seen once, a few or many times, or a class if the clone is expanded.

clone_size v_call cdr3_aa
few TRBV5-1 ASSPSGLIGGEQF
. TRBV19 ASSPYGLVGTYNEQF
few TRBV28 ASSSYGYT
. TRBV19 ASSPGTGTGELF
. TRBV5-1 ASSSTSGRNEKLF
. TRBV7-9 ASSSLQASSYEQY
few TRBV6-5 ASSEGWGDGYT
few TRBV4-2 ASSPAGYGYT
. TRBV30 AWSPPAGFYGYT
few TRBV30 AWSLASGNTIY
. TRBV19 ASSIGSGGGQETQY
few TRBV7-9 ASSLGQGGGYT
. TRBV5-1 ASSGQGGRTEAF
. TRBV30 AWSLIAGVVF
few TRBV6-5 ASSFRGQGNEQY
. TRBV5-1 ASTTLAGGYNEQF
. TRBV6-6 ASSYEGGVGNEQF
. TRBV4-2 ASSQKSGAGGTDTQY
few TRBV7-2 ASSSLGADTQY
few TRBV27 ASSRGETEAF
few TRBV7-2 ASSSFQSTDTQY
. TRBV6-5 ASSLLGGYYGYT
. TRBV7-8 ASSNGNSYEQY
. TRBV7-9 ASSPHLQKGYT
. TRBV7-3 ASSPAGNPNTGELF
few TRBV4-3 ASSQGGGYWNEKLF
. TRBV27 ASSLSSSDQPQH
few TRBV5-1 ASSWQGLQNIQY
. TRBV11-2 ASSQGSGGITGELF
few TRBV5-6 ASSLEGQNTGELF
. TRBV11-2 ASSLSDTQY
few TRBV19 ASAQGAGNQPQH
few TRBV5-1 ASSLDRGAGDTQY
few TRBV25-1 ASRNIGDTGELF
few TRBV6-5 ASSYGLRAF
few TRBV9 ASSAGTGVRNEQF
. TRBV5-1 ASSLAGRTYEQY
few TRBV5-1 ASSSGSSTDTQY
few TRBV6-6 ASNRGQGNSPLH
. TRBV30 AWSGGTGFGNTIY
few TRBV11-2 ASSLTGTANQPQH
. TRBV7-2 ASSIPTSGGAASVNEQF
few TRBV30 ATEFLAGIQETQY
. TRBV20-1 SAQGVDGYT
few TRBV6-5 ASRSSGQGGHEQY
. TRBV30 AWSLQSAGDTIY
few TRBV7-9 ASSQGTVWPLH